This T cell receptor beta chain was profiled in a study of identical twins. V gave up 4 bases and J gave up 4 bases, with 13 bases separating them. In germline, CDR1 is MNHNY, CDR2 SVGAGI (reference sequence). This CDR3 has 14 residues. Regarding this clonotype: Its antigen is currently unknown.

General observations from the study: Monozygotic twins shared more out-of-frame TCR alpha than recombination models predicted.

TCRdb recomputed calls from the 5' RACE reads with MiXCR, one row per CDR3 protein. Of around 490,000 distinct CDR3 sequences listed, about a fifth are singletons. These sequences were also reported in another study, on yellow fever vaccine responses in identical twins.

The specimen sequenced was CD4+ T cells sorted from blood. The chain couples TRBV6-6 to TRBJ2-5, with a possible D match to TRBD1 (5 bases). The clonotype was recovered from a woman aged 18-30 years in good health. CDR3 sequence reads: CASSLQGLGETQYF. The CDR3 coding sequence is TGTGCCAGCAGTTTGCAGGGATTAGGAGAGACCCAGTACTTC.